This T cell receptor beta chain originates from a study of human T cells and chemical hapten exposure. Study background: Small pooled library volume differences mainly caused per-sample TCR yield variation.

What the library attached to individual cDNA molecules were unique molecular identifiers. One entry per CDR3 protein, called by TCRdb with MiXCR from the RACE reads. The top ten hold under 2% of the sample, which has around 80,000 distinct CDR3 sequences, about 8.6% seen once. V was trimmed by 5 bases and J by 3 bases, leaving 6 bases between them. The germline gives CDR1 MNHEY, CDR2 SMNVEV (reference sequence). The length of the CDR3 is 12 residues. Described time point: healthy volunteer bleed at 6 weeks. Total RNA was isolated from whole blood that had not been fractionated. The sequenced sample was whole blood. The source of this sequence is a male donor in good health. Some clones in this sample may be carry-over from other donors' samples. J is TRBJ2-3 and V is TRBV27; possibly TRBD1 for D (6 bases). For the CDR3, the DNA is TGTGCCAGCAGTAGGGGGACAGATACGCAGTATTTT. Translated: CASSRGTDTQYF.